The clone carrying this T cell receptor (beta chain) came up many times. Antigen: not known. Unique molecular identifiers tagged the TCRbeta library. TCRdb itself ran the PCR reads through MiXCR, one entry per CDR3 protein. The sample shows approximately 230,000 distinct CDR3 sequences, approximately 24% of them seen only once. These data come from a study of T-cell reconstitution after alpha-beta-depleted transplantation in children. General study points: Once a year had passed after transplant, T-cell counts and diversity came mostly from newly produced T cells. Reports say that about two months after transplant, the alpha-beta T cells came out of several hundred graft clones that had expanded. Several patients had high TCRbeta diversity at day 60; it came from surviving recipient T cells and thymic progenitors.

The clonotype originates from a female patient aged 2 to 10 who had a stem cell transplant for congenital amegakaryocytic thrombocytopenia, so the T cells may come from the graft donor. The sample here was PBMCs, mostly from graft donor cells, taken 360 days after TCRalphabeta/CD19-depleted stem cell transplant.

CDR3 nucleotides: TGCGCCAGCAGCCAAGTCTACCCCAACTACGAGCAGTACTTC. Encoded protein: CASSQVYPNYEQYF. This sequence joins TRBV4-1 and TRBJ2-7, with D hard to call. This CDR3 comprises 14 residues. CDR1 MGHRA and CDR2 YSYEKL come from the germline V gene. Trimming removed 1 base from V and 3 bases from J, with 10 bases in between.